This is a list of T cell receptor beta chains from one sample in a study of blood T cell repertoires in COVID-19. Produced via immunoSEQ multiplex PCR; TCRdb's table is partial and in-frame only. This sample carries some 300,000 clones, around 89% of them seen once, and the ten largest clones take 0.8% to 1.3%. Sequencing was done on a sample of peripheral blood. Receptors were obtained from a woman aged 40-49 years with COVID-19, enrolled during active disease. Both conserved end residues are part of each CDR3. D genes are given only for firm matches. Clone size, where shown, is once, few, many, or a class for clones that have expanded.

V gene	D gene	J gene	clone size	CDR3 DNA	CDR3 protein
TRBV28	TRBD1	TRBJ2-7	-	TGTGCCAGCAGTTTTCCGGGACAGGGGTTCTCCGAGCAGTACTTC	CASSFPGQGFSEQYF
TRBV6-6	TRBD1	TRBJ1-1	-	TGTGCCAGCAGCCTGACAGGGGTAACCCCCACTGAAGCTTTCTTT	CASSLTGVTPTEAFF
TRBV6-6	-	TRBJ2-3	-	TGTGCCAGCAGTCGGCGGGGCGCGCGAAGGGACACGCAGTATTTT	CASSRRGARRDTQYF
TRBV3-1/TRBV3-2	-	TRBJ2-7	once	TGTGCCAGCAGCCTGGGAGGTTACGAGCAGTACTTC	CASSLGGYEQYF
TRBV10-3	-	TRBJ1-1	-	TGTGCCATCAGTGAGTCCAGGGATGGGACTGAAGCTTTCTTT	CAISESRDGTEAFF
TRBV7-8	TRBD1	TRBJ2-1	-	TGTGCCAGCAGCGCTGGACAGGGGGGTTACAATGAGCAGTTCTTC	CASSAGQGGYNEQFF
TRBV7-3	-	TRBJ1-2	-	TGTGCCAGCAGCTTAACTGGTCAGGGAAGTGATGGCTACACCTTC	CASSLTGQGSDGYTF
TRBV7-9	-	TRBJ2-2	-	TGTGCCAGCATGCGTTTGGGGGCCACCGGGGAGCTGTTTTTT	CASMRLGATGELFF
TRBV6-5	-	TRBJ1-1	few	TGTGCCAGCAGTTACTCCGGGAATACCAGGACTGAAGCTTTCTTT	CASSYSGNTRTEAFF
TRBV6-5	-	TRBJ2-7	-	TGTGCCAGCATTCTCGGACAGAAATACGAGCAGTACTTC	CASILGQKYEQYF
TRBV7-8	TRBD1	TRBJ2-5	-	TGTGCCAGCAGCTTAAGTCCCAGGGGGCAAGAGACCCAGTACTTC	CASSLSPRGQETQYF
TRBV30	TRBD1	TRBJ1-2	-	TGTGCCTGGACTTCGGACAGGGCCTATGGCTACACCTTC	CAWTSDRAYGYTF
TRBV6-5	TRBD1	TRBJ2-2	-	TGTGCCAGCAGTTGGTTCGGGACAGGGTACACCGGGGAGCTGTTTTTT	CASSWFGTGYTGELFF
TRBV19	-	TRBJ2-1	few	TGTGCCAGTAGTCGGTGGGACTCGTTCGATGAGCAGTTCTTC	CASSRWDSFDEQFF
TRBV29-1	TRBD1	TRBJ2-1	-	TGCAGCGTTGAAGGGGACAGACCCTCAATCATTTACAATGAGCAGTTCTTC	CSVEGDRPSIIYNEQFF
TRBV4-3	-	TRBJ1-1	-	TGCGCCAGCAGCCAAGATGCATATACAGAAAACACTGAAGCTTTCTTT	CASSQDAYTENTEAFF
TRBV5-1	TRBD2	TRBJ2-7	-	TGCGCCAGCAGCTCAACGACTAGCGCGACTTTCTACGAGCAGTACTTC	CASSSTTSATFYEQYF
TRBV7-8	-	TRBJ2-7	-	TGTGCCAGCAGCTTAGCGAGCCCCTACGAGCAGTACTTC	CASSLASPYEQYF
TRBV7-9	TRBD1	TRBJ1-1	-	TGTGCCAGCAGCTCCCAGGGGGCTGGCACTGAAGCTTTCTTT	CASSSQGAGTEAFF
TRBV4-2	-	TRBJ1-2	-	TGTGCCAGCAGCCAAGATGTCTTCAGTAACTATGGCTACACCTTC	CASSQDVFSNYGYTF
TRBV2	-	TRBJ1-1	-	TGTGCCAGCAGTGGAGAGGGGAACACTGAAGCTTTCTTT	CASSGEGNTEAFF
TRBV6-5	TRBD1	TRBJ2-1	once	TGTGCCAGCAGTTACGGTCTGCGGGACAGGGAGAATGAGCAGTTCTTC	CASSYGLRDRENEQFF
TRBV18	-	TRBJ2-6	-	TGTGCCAGCTCAGGGGCCTTACCCTCTGGGGCCAACGTCCTGACTTTC	CASSGALPSGANVLTF
TRBV28	TRBD1	TRBJ1-5	-	TGTGCCAGCAGTTCCTGGACAGGGGATTTTTATAATCAGCCCCAGCATTTT	CASSSWTGDFYNQPQHF
TRBV27	TRBD1	TRBJ2-5	-	TGTGCCAGCAGTTCCTCCCGACAGGGAGAAGTAGAGACCCAGTACTTC	CASSSSRQGEVETQYF
TRBV6-1	TRBD1	TRBJ1-1	-	TGTGCCAGCAGTGACAGACAGGGGATGGATGAAGCTTTCTTT	CASSDRQGMDEAFF
TRBV5-1	-	TRBJ2-2	-	TGCGCCAGCAGCGCCGGGACTTCCAACACCGGGGAGCTGTTTTTT	CASSAGTSNTGELFF
TRBV4-1	TRBD1	TRBJ1-1	-	TGCGCCAGCAGCCAAGTACAACGTGGGACAGTGAACACTGAAGCTTTCTTT	CASSQVQRGTVNTEAFF